The clone carrying this T cell receptor beta chain was seen a handful of times. Germline V CDR1 and CDR2: SNHLY, FYNNEI. The ends lost 6 bases at V and 0 bases at J; junction bases unmatched: 7. This CDR3 has 15 amino acids. This record comes from a study of T cells in Graves' hyperthyroidism and ophthalmopathy. Every diagnosis used clinical symptoms, serum thyroxine and TRAb, thyroid ultrasound and orbital computed tomography. The PBMCs studied were ones that came from 8.5 to 10 ml fresh peripheral blood. Template material for amplifying TCR beta CDR3 regions consisted of RNA transcripts. TCR CDR3 underwent first-round RT-PCR with the HTBI primer set. MiXCR, run by TCRdb on the multiplex PCR reads, gives a single entry per CDR3 protein. This sample yields hundreds of thousands of distinct CDR3 sequences, of which nearly 20% are seen a single time; roughly 44% belongs to the top ten.

The rearrangement joins TRBV2 to TRBJ2-7; 8 positions agree with TRBD2. The TCR comes from a middle-aged man with Graves' ophthalmopathy. Input material: blood. CDR3 protein: CASRGTSGFSYEQYF. CDR3 nucleotides: TGTGCCAGCAGAGGGACTAGTGGTTTCTCCTACGAGCAGTACTTC.